This TCR beta chain was identified in a study of cytomegalovirus exposure and HLA in healthy donors (dated by TCRdb to about 2017). Background on the whole study: A later analysis indicated that the 100 to 150 validation repertoires were generated on the platform also employed for the roughly 720 repertoires of the first cohort. The aim of the study was to test whether cataloging public T cell receptors could identify signatures of past pathogen exposure. Along with the 666-subject first cohort, a separate validation cohort of over a hundred different subjects was used. To predict cytomegalovirus infection status, the study brought together high-throughput TCR immunosequencing, statistical association of individual TCRs with disease status, and machine learning.

The donors belonged to the validation cohort of about 110 subjects, which was separate from the approximately 700-subject first cohort. As for this clone: No cognate antigen has been identified for it. Base qualities are not recorded, but no much larger clone differs from it by a single base.

The germline V gene encodes CDR1 SGHAT and CDR2 FQNNGV. At the junction V is shortened by 0 bases and J by 4 bases, with 8 bases in between. The CDR3 runs 14 residues from the cysteine to the phenylalanine. This entry keeps only the CDR3 DNA: 42 bases, framed from base 1. To prepare the library, the immunoSEQ multiplex PCR assay was applied. The authors' analysis ran thus. A statistical classification framework was built for diagnosing cytomegalovirus status from the catalog of TCR beta chain sequences. TCRdb re-hosts the immuneACCESS table, in-frame sequences only. Its copies lack some clones; in the studies checked, an unresolved V gene accounts for under half of them, and the cause for the rest is not known. V and J calls plus clone size are reproduced from that table; the DNA served to infer D and trimming. Within this sample are about 360,000 clones, with 86% of them counted one time only. Roughly 0.82% of the sample lies in the top ten.

The paper's findings and limits, for the study overall: In the study, some 160 TCR beta chains were listed as associated with cytomegalovirus. A later analysis found that TCRs clustered in the first cohort also tended to co-occur in the approximately 120 validation repertoires, with approximately 95% of cluster scores above 0. In vitro tests confirmed that a few of the cytomegalovirus-associated TCR beta chains recognize cytomegalovirus antigens. Across donors, most TCR sequences were observed very rarely, whereas some public TCRs were present in many individuals. It was suggested by the authors that the approach could potentially be generalized to other disease states and immunological phenotypes. The validation cohort had no HLA typing available for a later analysis, so co-occurrence within that cohort was assessed over all 130 or so repertoires. Cytomegalovirus status was reported to be diagnosed by the classifier with high specificity and sensitivity in both the original and validation cohorts.

The chain is encoded by TRBV11-2 joined to TRBJ2-3, with no confident D gene call. Sequenced input: PBMCs. The sequence was obtained from a woman aged 18-35 years in good health and CMV-seronegative. CDR3 sequence: CASSLDYRADTQYF. In nucleotides, the sequence is TGTGCCAGCAGCTTAGATTATCGGGCAGATACGCAGTATTTT.